Following are 25 T cell receptor beta chains from one sample sequenced in a study of Graves' ophthalmopathy and Graves' hyperthyroidism (dated by TCRdb to 2016 to 2019). The sequencer was an Illumina HiSeq 2000. For repertoire sequencing, TCR beta CDR3 regions were amplified from RNA transcripts. HTBI primers and the Qiagen OneStep RT-PCR kit were used in a first-round RT-PCR, which was followed by a second-round multiplex PCR, size selection and purification. The public reads were quality trimmed at Q25 with fastp and then assembled into clones with MiXCR by TCRdb, keeping productive beta chains. Each entry is one CDR3 protein sequence, shown with its most common DNA and genes. This sample comprises under 800,000 distinct CDR3 sequences, over 20% of them detected only once. The top ten hold around 6.9% of the sample. Source material: peripheral blood. The receptors here all came from a woman younger than 35 with stable Graves' hyperthyroidism. Some clones in this sample may be carry-over from other donors' samples. Donor details come from another sample of the same person, matched by shared clones.

This clonotype was detected only a few times. The chain carries TRBV6-1 and TRBJ1-5; D possibly corresponds to TRBD1 (6 bases). This CDR3 is built from 11 residues. The V end lost 6 bases, the J end lost 14 bases, and 14 bases lay between the germline ends. Germline lookup yields CDR1 MNHNS and CDR2 SASEGT. The CDR3 region has the DNA TGTGCCAGCAGGGGGGACAACGAAGAGCATTTT. Translating it yields CASRGDNEEHF.

This clonotype appeared a few times. The V call is TRBV3-1, the J call TRBJ1-1; no clear D gene. Germline lookup yields CDR1 LGHDT and CDR2 YNNKEL (reference sequence). This CDR3 has 14 amino acids. V gave up 1 base and J gave up 10 bases, with 16 bases separating them. DNA of the CDR3: TGTGCCAGCAGCCAAGGATCCGGAGGTGGTTTAGCTTTCTTT. Translating gives CASSQGSGGGLAFF. The whole variable domain, remainder taken from reference TRBV3-1 and TRBJ1-1, is DTAVSQTPKYLVTQMGNDKSIKCEQNLGHDTMYWYKQDSKKFLKIMFSYNNKELIINETVPNRFSPKSPDKAHLNLHINSLELGDSAVYFCASSQGSGGGLAFFGQGTRLTVV.

This chain uses TRBV18 with TRBJ2-5; TRBD1 matches 7 bases. CDR3 size: 15 residues. The V segment lost 4 bases and the J segment 3 bases; nucleotides outside the gene matches: 8. Germline CDR1 and CDR2: KGHSH and LQKENI. CDR3 nucleotides: TGTGCCAGCTCACTGAGAGGTACAGGGGAAGAGACCCAGTACTTC. It encodes CASSLRGTGEETQYF. Full variable domain (remainder filled in from reference TRBV18 and TRBJ2-5): NAGVMQNPRHLVRRRGQEARLRCSPMKGHSHVYWYRQLPEEGLKFMVYLQKENIIDESGMPKERFSAEFPKEGPSILRIQQVVRGDSAAYFCASSLRGTGEETQYFGPGTRLLVL.

This clonotype was recorded many times. The J gene is TRBJ2-6, the V gene TRBV11-2; 10 bases are a match to TRBD1. The junction had 7 bases not matched to a gene; V was cut back by 5 bases and J by 0 bases. The CDR3 length is 18 residues. CDR1 and CDR2 from the germline V gene are SGHAT and FQNNGV. The CDR3 region is CASSLEGQGFSGANVLTF. As DNA, the CDR3 is TGTGCCAGCAGCCTCGAGGGACAGGGGTTCTCTGGGGCCAACGTCCTGACTTTC.

This rearrangement joins TRBV11-2 to TRBJ2-3; tentative D call: TRBD1 (5 bases). The CDR3 spans 16 residues. The V gene's germline CDR1 is SGHAT and CDR2 FQNNGV. V shed 7 bases and J shed 0 bases, with 17 bases lying between them. As DNA, the CDR3 is TGTGCCAGCACCTATGGGGCTTATACTAGCACAGATACGCAGTATTTT. Its translation: CASTYGAYTSTDTQYF.

This clonotype showed up just a few times. The chain recombines TRBV12-5 with TRBJ2-7; 7 bases are a match to TRBD1. The length of the CDR3 is 14 residues. CDR1 and CDR2 from the germline V gene are LGHNT and FRNRAP. V lost 7 bases and J lost 0; bases outside the gene matches: 6. CDR3 loop: CASADTGVSYEQYF. The CDR3 bases are TGTGCTAGTGCCGATACAGGGGTCTCCTACGAGCAGTACTTC.

A few counts support this clonotype. The chain links TRBV7-2 to TRBJ1-2; TRBD1 aligns across 7 bases. The CDR3 is 15 residues long. Germline CDR1 SGHTA, CDR2 FQGNSA. The junction had 8 bases not matched to a gene; V was cut back by 5 bases and J by 2 bases. The chain's CDR3 is CASSAHRGQNYGYTF. CDR3 nucleotides: TGTGCCAGCAGCGCCCACAGGGGACAGAACTATGGCTACACCTTC.

This chain uses TRBV12-3 or TRBV12-4 with TRBJ1-1, with a tentative D call TRBD1 (6 bases). Trimming pared 3 bases from V and 0 bases from J, leaving 14 bases between. This CDR3 is built from 16 residues. The CDR3 DNA sequence: TGTGCCAGCAGTTTTACAGGGACGGGGATGAACACTGAAGCTTTCTTT. Translation gives CASSFTGTGMNTEAFF.

The table lists this clonotype with many counts. The rearrangement joins TRBV5-4 to TRBJ1-6, with 7 positions matching TRBD1. V was clipped by 4 bases and J by 9 bases; unmatched bases: 16. Germline assignment: CDR1 SGHNT and CDR2 YYREEE (reference sequence). The length of the CDR3 is 17 residues. CDR3 amino acids: CASSLPTGAALGSPLHF. As DNA, the CDR3 is TGTGCCAGCAGCCTGCCAACAGGGGCCGCGTTGGGTTCACCCCTCCACTTT.

There are many counts of this clonotype. J is TRBJ1-2 and V is TRBV11-1; D possibly corresponds to TRBD1 (6 bases). Germline V gene lookup returns CDR1 SGHAT and CDR2 FQDESV (reference sequence). This CDR3 is built from 16 residues. The ends were cut back, 0 bases at V and 3 bases at J, with 14 bases in the middle. CDR3 sequence: CASSLALGKGDYGYTF. DNA of the CDR3: TGTGCCAGCAGCTTAGCGCTGGGTAAGGGGGACTATGGCTACACCTTC.

This clonotype was observed many times. V usage is TRBV7-3 and J usage is TRBJ1-2, with D perhaps TRBD1 (6 bases). The CDR3 contains 15 residues. Trimming left V 2 bases short and J 5 bases short, with 15 bases between. Germline CDR1 and CDR2: SGHTA and FQGTGA. This CDR3 is CASSLGSGTSYGYTF. Here the CDR3 DNA reads TGTGCCAGCAGCTTAGGAAGCGGGACATCATATGGCTACACCTTC.

This clonotype was recorded many times. CDR3 protein: CASSFRQALTYEQYF. The CDR3 nucleotides read TGTGCCAGCAGTTTTCGCCAGGCCTTAACCTACGAGCAGTACTTC. V gene TRBV12-3 or TRBV12-4 combines with J gene TRBJ2-7; D not resolved. This CDR3 has 15 residues. V lost 3 bases and J lost 2, with 14 bases in between.

In its sample, this clonotype was seen many times. The CDR3 DNA reads TGTGCCAGCAGCTTAAATCTGGGGGCGCGGTATGGCTACACCTTC. The encoded protein is CASSLNLGARYGYTF. This sequence joins TRBV11-2 and TRBJ1-2; perhaps TRBD1 as D (6 bases). This CDR3 comprises 15 residues. From germline, CDR1 is SGHAT and CDR2 FQNNGV. The V gene lost 2 bases and the J gene lost 5 bases, with 15 bases spanning the gap.

This clonotype appeared many times. The gene calls are TRBV12-3 or TRBV12-4 and TRBJ2-2, with TRBD1 as a possible D gene (5 bases). Trimming cost V 6 bases and J 4 bases, with 12 bases left between them. The CDR3 sequence is 14 residues long. CDR3 protein: CASSPTGSTGELFF. The CDR3, as DNA: TGTGCCAGCAGCCCCACAGGATCCACCGGGGAGCTGTTTTTT.

This clonotype occurred many times. The chain carries TRBV12-3 or TRBV12-4 and TRBJ1-2; D possibly corresponds to TRBD1 (6 bases). V was shortened by 3 bases and J by 3 bases, with 11 bases between the two germline ends. CDR3 length equals 14 residues. DNA of the CDR3: TGTGCCAGCAGTTTGATAGGGGGAGACTATGGCTACACCTTC. This gives the protein CASSLIGGDYGYTF.

Regarding this clonotype: This may be a read error: a much more frequent sequence differs by one nucleotide. V and J are TRBV29-1 and TRBJ1-1; tentatively, D is TRBD1 (5 bases). The CDR3 length is 13 residues. Germline V CDR1 and CDR2: SQVTM, ANQGSEA. CDR3 residues: CSVEDAGRAEACF. The CDR3 DNA follows: TGCAGCGTTGAAGATGCAGGGAGGGCTGAAGCTTGCTTT.

This clonotype has ten or more counts. The V gene is TRBV6-1, the J gene TRBJ2-5; D uncertain. V was pared by 1 base and J by 7 bases, with 19 bases between. Germline V gives CDR1 MNHNS, CDR2 SASEGT. The CDR3 has 16 amino acids. CDR3 sequence reads: CASSEEWGPGRWTQYF. CDR3 coding DNA: TGTGCCAGCAGTGAAGAGTGGGGTCCGGGTCGATGGACCCAGTACTTC.

This clonotype was counted only a few times. The chain links TRBV3-1 to TRBJ1-6; D unresolved. Germline CDR1 reads LGHDT; CDR2 reads YNNKEL (reference sequence). The CDR3 covers 17 residues. V shed 0 bases and J shed 4 bases, with 13 bases lying between them. The CDR3 protein is CASSQERMADYNSPLHF. The CDR3 nucleotides read TGTGCCAGCAGCCAAGAAAGGATGGCAGATTATAATTCACCCCTCCACTTT.

This clonotype has just a few counts. The chain couples TRBV7-2 to TRBJ1-2; TRBD1 matches 7 bases. This CDR3 has 15 residues. With 5 bases clipped from V and 4 bases from J, the junction kept 10 bases outside the gene matches. CDR1 and CDR2 from the germline V gene are SGHTA and FQGNSA. The chain's CDR3 is CASSPTGRIIYGYTF. The CDR3 DNA is TGTGCCAGCAGCCCGACAGGGAGGATCATCTATGGCTACACCTTC.

This clonotype was observed at least ten times. The V call is TRBV5-1, the J call TRBJ1-2; D is uncertain. Looked up from germline, CDR1 is SGHRS and CDR2 is YFSETQ. This CDR3 is 13 amino acids long. V was clipped by 8 bases and J by 2 bases, with 13 bases between them. CDR3 sequence (DNA): TGCGCCAGTCGGCGGCGACCGAACTATGGCTACACCTTC. Translated: CASRRRPNYGYTF.

This chain connects TRBV25-1 to TRBJ2-5, with TRBD1 matching 7 bases. The CDR3 has 15 amino acids. J was trimmed by 2 bases and V by 5 bases; bases with no gene match: 8. Germline V lookup: CDR1 MGHDK, CDR2 SYGVNS. CDR3 sequence reads: CASSPEGAGQETQYF. In DNA, the CDR3 is TGTGCCAGCAGTCCTGAGGGGGCAGGGCAAGAGACCCAGTACTTC. Full variable domain (outside the CDR3, taken from reference TRBV25-1 and TRBJ2-5): EADIYQTPRYLVIGTGKKITLECSQTMGHDKMYWYQQDPGMELHLIHYSYGVNSTEKGDLSSESTVSRIRTEHFPLTLESARPSHTSQYLCASSPEGAGQETQYFGPGTRLLVL.

This clonotype was picked up a small number of times. The chain employs TRBV7-9 and TRBJ2-5, with a tentative D call TRBD2 (6 bases). V lost 7 bases and J 2 bases, leaving 20 bases between the germline ends. The CDR3 length is 16 residues. Germline V gene sequence: CDR1 SEHNR, CDR2 FQNEAQ (reference sequence). For the CDR3, the DNA is TGTGCCAGCACCAAAAACCCCGCGGGAAGACAAGAGACCCAGTACTTC. Translation gives CASTKNPAGRQETQYF.

This clonotype appeared many times. An end of the junction differs from the germline gene, which may be a read error. The J gene is TRBJ2-5, the V gene TRBV5-1; D is perhaps TRBD1 (5 bases). The CDR3 covers 13 residues. Germline-derived CDR1 and CDR2 are SGHRS and YFSETQ. The CDR3 sequence is CASSFQGGETQYF. The CDR3 bases are TGTGCCAGCAGTTTTCAGGGCGGAGAGACCCAGTACTTC.

This clonotype has only one observation. A single base separates this from a much larger clone, so it may be a read error. The rearrangement joins TRBV12-3 or TRBV12-4 to TRBJ1-2, with D unclear. CDR3 size: 11 residues. CDR3 DNA sequence: TGTGCCATCAGTTTTGGCCCGGGCTACACCTTC. This codes for CAISFGPGYTF.

This chain connects TRBV6-2 or TRBV6-3 to TRBJ1-5; 12 bases are shared with TRBD1. The CDR3 sequence is 18 residues long. V trimming: 6 bases; J trimming: 6 bases; junction bases outside the gene matches: 15. Germline lookup yields CDR1 MNHEY and CDR2 SVGEGT. The CDR3 sequence: CASRPPGQGARVGQPQHF. The CDR3 DNA follows: TGTGCCAGCAGGCCCCCGGGACAGGGGGCGCGGGTAGGTCAGCCCCAGCATTTT.